The 4 T cell receptor beta chains below come from one sample, sequenced in a study of shared clonotypes between healthy human individuals. Here immunoSEQ multiplex PCR was the method, and the copy in TCRdb shows in-frame clones only, minus some. The table has over a million clones, 78% seen once; the top ten hold 0.61%. The sequenced material came from memory CD4+ T cells from PBMCs. Subset noted: CD45RA-negative fraction. The source is a young man in good health. Some clones in this sample may be carry-over from other donors' samples.

This sequence joins TRBV7-2 and TRBJ1-2; unclear D gene. Germline CDR1 is SGHTA and CDR2 is FQGNSA. This CDR3 has 12 residues. Trimming took 5 bases from V and 6 from J, leaving 10 bases between them. The chain's CDR3 is CASSTRFDGYTF. The CDR3, as DNA: TGTGCCAGCAGCACTCGATTTGATGGCTACACCTTC.

V usage is TRBV27 and J usage is TRBJ2-5, with 9 bases that match TRBD2. This CDR3 is 16 amino acids long. J lost 5 bases, V lost 6 bases, and 13 bases had no gene match. CDR1 and CDR2 from the germline V gene are MNHEY and SMNVEV (reference sequence). CDR3 coding DNA: TGTGCCAGCAGCTTAGCGGGAGCTTTGGTTTGGGAGACCCAGTACTTC. It is translated as CASSLAGALVWETQYF.

CDR3 sequence reads: CASSLAEGYETQYF. Written as DNA, the CDR3 is TGTGCCAGCAGCTTAGCGGAGGGGTATGAGACCCAGTACTTC. The chain carries TRBV7-6 and TRBJ2-5; TRBD2 is a possible D gene (6 bases). From germline, CDR1 is SGHVS and CDR2 FNYEAQ. This CDR3 has 14 residues. V was clipped by 0 bases and J by 5 bases, with 10 bases between them.

The chain couples TRBV29-1 to TRBJ2-3; 11 nucleotides line up with TRBD2. Germline-derived CDR1 and CDR2 are SQVTM and ANQGSEA. The J segment lost 0 bases and the V segment lost 3 bases, leaving 2 bases of the junction unmatched. CDR3 length: 15 amino acids. CDR3 protein: CSVDGLAGSTDTQYF. CDR3 bases: TGCAGCGTTGATGGACTAGCGGGCAGCACAGATACGCAGTATTTT.